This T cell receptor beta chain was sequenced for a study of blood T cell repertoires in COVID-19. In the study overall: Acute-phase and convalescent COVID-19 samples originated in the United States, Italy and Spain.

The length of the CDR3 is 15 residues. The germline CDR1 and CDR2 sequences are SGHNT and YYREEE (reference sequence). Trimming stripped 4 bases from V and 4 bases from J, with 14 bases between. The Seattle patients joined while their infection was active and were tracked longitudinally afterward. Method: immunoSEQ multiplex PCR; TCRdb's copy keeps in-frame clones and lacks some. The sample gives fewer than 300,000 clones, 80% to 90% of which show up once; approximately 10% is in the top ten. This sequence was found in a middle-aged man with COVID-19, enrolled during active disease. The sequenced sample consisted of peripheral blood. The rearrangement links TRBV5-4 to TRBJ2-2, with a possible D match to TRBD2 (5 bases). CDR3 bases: TGTGCCAGCAGCCCTGGACTCCAAACCACCGGGGAGCTGTTTTTT. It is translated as CASSPGLQTTGELFF.